These 5 T cell receptor beta chains were all obtained from the same sample, sequenced in a study of cytomegalovirus exposure and HLA in healthy donors. Only in-frame clones appear in the TCRdb table, and some are missing; sequencing was by immunoSEQ multiplex PCR. Of some 320,000 clones detected, about nine tenths appear once; the ten largest clones hold roughly 1.1%. Sequences were obtained from PBMCs. Every receptor here comes from a woman in her twenties or thirties in good health and CMV-seropositive.

The chain has TRBV19 and TRBJ2-7; D possibly matches TRBD1 or TRBD2 (5 bases each). V lost 5 bases and J 4 bases, leaving 15 bases between the germline ends. Germline CDR1 is LNHDA and CDR2 is SQIVND (reference sequence). The CDR3 is made up of 14 amino acids. CDR3 DNA: TGTGCCAGTAGTTTCCGGGACCCGGGATACGAGCAGTACTTC. This translates into CASSFRDPGYEQYF.

Details on this clone: Other DNA sequences within the sample encode an identical CDR3. The chain has TRBV9 and TRBJ1-1, with a tentative D call TRBD1 (5 bases). Trimming stripped 0 bases from V and 1 base from J, with 7 bases between. Germline CDR1 SGDLS, CDR2 YYNGEE. The CDR3 consists of 14 residues. The CDR3 bases are TGTGCCAGCAGCGTAGGCACAGGGAACACTGAAGCTTTCTTT. It is translated as CASSVGTGNTEAFF.

V usage is TRBV18 and J usage is TRBJ1-2, with a possible D match to TRBD1 (5 bases). Germline CDR1 reads KGHSH; CDR2 reads LQKENI. Trimming took 0 bases from V and 2 from J, leaving 10 bases between them. CDR3 length: 15 amino acids. The chain's CDR3 is CASSPPLRQNYGYTF. The DNA for the CDR3 is TGTGCCAGCTCACCACCGCTGCGACAGAACTATGGCTACACCTTC. The full variable domain, in which reference TRBV18 and TRBJ1-2 provide the parts outside the CDR3, is NAGVMQNPRHLVRRRGQEARLRCSPMKGHSHVYWYRQLPEEGLKFMVYLQKENIIDESGMPKERFSAEFPKEGPSILRIQQVVRGDSAAYFCASSPPLRQNYGYTFGSGTRLTVV.

V usage is TRBV19 and J usage is TRBJ2-7, with 9 bases that match TRBD1. The length of the CDR3 is 13 residues. Germline V CDR1 and CDR2: LNHDA, SQIVND (reference sequence). With 5 bases clipped from V and 12 bases from J, the junction kept 11 bases outside the gene matches. DNA for the CDR3: TGTGCCAGTAGTGGCCGGGACAGGGTCCTGTGGTACTTC. Its protein is CASSGRDRVLWYF.

The chain combines TRBV7-2 with TRBJ2-6; D unclear. Per the germline V gene, CDR1 is SGHTA and CDR2 is FQGNSA. Trimming removed 3 bases from V and 2 bases from J, with 11 bases in between. The CDR3 sequence is 16 residues long. The CDR3 loop reads CASSFQPSTGANVLTF. In nucleotides, the CDR3 is TGTGCCAGCAGCTTCCAACCATCTACTGGGGCCAACGTCCTGACTTTC.